The next 29 T cell receptor beta chains were all read from a single sample in a study of T cell repertoires in cytomegalovirus infection. MiXCR, applied by TCRdb to the reads, yields one record per CDR3 protein. The sample lists about 110,000 distinct CDR3 sequences, about 28% occurring once. For these receptors, no antigen is known. The material was CD8+ T cells from cultured PBMCs, obtained from culture after CMV antigen stimulation. All receptors come from a human donor in good health (CMV status not recorded). Some clones in this sample may be carry-over from other donors' samples.

This clonotype showed up just a few times. The chain is built from TRBV2 and TRBJ1-1; D gene unclear. The ends were cut back, 7 bases at V and 1 base at J, with 7 bases in the middle. Germline V gene lookup returns CDR1 SNHLY and CDR2 FYNNEI. The CDR3 extends over 12 amino acids. CDR3 sequence: CASTDWNTEAFF. The DNA for the CDR3 is TGTGCCAGCACCGACTGGAACACTGAAGCTTTCTTT.

The chain combines TRBV14 with TRBJ1-1; unclear D gene. Germline CDR1 SGHDN, CDR2 FVKESK. Trimming removed 4 bases from V and 6 bases from J, with 9 bases in between. This CDR3 has 12 residues. The DNA of the CDR3 is TGTGCCAGCAGCCCCTCGAGAGCTGAAGCTTTCTTT. This gives the protein CASSPSRAEAFF.

This clonotype has just a few counts. The rearrangement joins TRBV27 to TRBJ1-1; D is uncertain. This CDR3 is 14 amino acids long. Germline CDR1 and CDR2: MNHEY and SMNVEV (reference sequence). V was pared by 5 bases and J by 4 bases, with 14 bases between. The CDR3, as DNA: TGTGCCAGCAGTGAGGACCCTCGCCCCACTGAAGCTTTCTTT. Protein: CASSEDPRPTEAFF.

For this clonotype: The CDR3 end shows no conserved phenylalanine or tryptophan, and so a read error is likely. This sequence joins TRBV20-1 and TRBJ2-1; TRBD2 aligns across 8 bases. The CDR3 extends over 15 amino acids. The ends lost 6 bases at V and 0 bases at J; junction bases unmatched: 7. CDR1 is DFQATT, CDR2 SNEGSKA, per germline (reference sequence). DNA of the CDR3: TGCAGTGCAATGTTAGCGGGACTCTCCTACAATGAGCAGTTCGTC. Residues: CSAMLAGLSYNEQFV.

The chain uses TRBV6-8 and TRBJ1-1, with 7 bases lining up with TRBD1. The CDR3 covers 13 residues. Trimming at V came to 6 bases and at J to 4 bases, leaving 5 bases not matched to a gene. CDR1 is MNHGY and CDR2 is SAAAGT in the germline V gene. The CDR3 reads CASSYTGVTEAFF. The CDR3 DNA sequence: TGTGCCAGCAGCTATACAGGGGTCACTGAAGCTTTCTTT.

This clonotype has only a few counts. This chain uses TRBV7-9 with TRBJ1-5; 8 bases map to TRBD1. This CDR3 is built from 13 residues. CDR1 and CDR2 (germline): SEHNR, FQNEAQ (reference sequence). J was trimmed by 5 bases and V by 4 bases; bases with no gene match: 1. CDR3 sequence (DNA): TGTGCCAGCAGCTCGGACAGGGATCAGCCCCAGCATTTT. As protein: CASSSDRDQPQHF.

Remarks on this clonotype: Germline is not matched at one junction end, which may reflect a read error. The chain has TRBV7-3 and TRBJ1-3; the D is unclear. CDR3 length: 14 residues. Germline values: CDR1 SGHTA, CDR2 FQGTGA. The CDR3 coding sequence is TGTACCAGCAGCTTAACTGGCTCTGGAAACACCATATATTTT. Its translation: CTSSLTGSGNTIYF.

The CDR3 reads CSASYRDYNEQFF. The CDR3 DNA follows: TGCAGTGCTTCCTACCGGGACTACAATGAGCAGTTCTTC. V usage is TRBV20-1 and J usage is TRBJ2-1, with D possibly being TRBD2 (5 bases). Germline V gene lookup returns CDR1 DFQATT and CDR2 SNEGSKA (reference sequence). The CDR3 length is 13 residues. V was shortened by 5 bases and J by 3 bases, with 11 bases between the two germline ends.

This clonotype was counted a few times. The chain combines TRBV6-5 with TRBJ2-3; unclear D gene. V gave up 2 bases and J gave up 6 bases, with 12 bases separating them. This CDR3 contains 14 residues. Germline CDR1 is MNHEY and CDR2 is SVGAGI. The CDR3, as DNA: TGTGCCAGCAGTTACGGTACGAGTGCTGATACGCAGTATTTT. It is translated as CASSYGTSADTQYF.

This chain links TRBV6-6 with TRBJ2-1; possibly TRBD2 for D (5 bases). The CDR3 contains 14 residues. CDR1 MNHNY and CDR2 SVGAGI come from the germline V gene (reference sequence). The ends were cut back, 5 bases at V and 3 bases at J, with 11 bases in the middle. The CDR3 reads CASSDDYIYNEQFF. DNA for the CDR3: TGTGCCAGCAGTGATGACTATATCTACAATGAGCAGTTCTTC.

J is TRBJ1-2 and V is TRBV18, with TRBD1 as a possible D gene (5 bases). The V end lost 3 bases, the J end lost 1 base, and 9 bases lay between the germline ends. The germline V gene encodes CDR1 KGHSH and CDR2 LQKENI. There are 14 residues in the CDR3. CDR3 residues: CASSPGVGNYGYTF. CDR3 nucleotide sequence: TGTGCCAGCTCACCGGGGGTTGGTAACTATGGCTACACCTTC. Combining the CDR3 with reference TRBV18 and TRBJ1-2 gives the whole variable domain NAGVMQNPRHLVRRRGQEARLRCSPMKGHSHVYWYRQLPEEGLKFMVYLQKENIIDESGMPKERFSAEFPKEGPSILRIQQVVRGDSAAYFCASSPGVGNYGYTFGSGTRLTVV.

This rearrangement joins TRBV14 to TRBJ2-7; TRBD2 aligns across 10 bases. In germline, CDR1 is SGHDN, CDR2 FVKESK. The CDR3 runs 16 residues. V lost 0 bases, J lost 4 bases, and 6 bases stayed unmatched. CDR3 DNA sequence: TGTGCCAGCAGCCAAGAATTGGGACTAGCGACTTACGAGCAGTACTTC. Translation gives CASSQELGLATYEQYF.

This clonotype has a handful of counts. V is TRBV2 and J is TRBJ1-3; 7 nucleotides match TRBD1. The CDR3 has 16 amino acids. CDR1 SNHLY and CDR2 FYNNEI come from the germline V gene. V lost 6 bases and J lost 4; bases outside the gene matches: 12. The CDR3 DNA is TGTGCCAGCAGCCCGATATTACAGGGGCTCGGAAACACCATATATTTT. Protein product: CASSPILQGLGNTIYF. The whole variable domain, remainder taken from reference TRBV2 and TRBJ1-3, is EPEVTQTPSHQVTQMGQEVILRCVPISNHLYFYWYRQILGQKVEFLVSFYNNEISEKSEIFDDQFSVERPDGSNFTLKIRSTKLEDSAMYFCASSPILQGLGNTIYFGEGSWLTVV.

The DNA for the CDR3 is TGTGCCAGCAGTGAAGCGCTTAAAGTTGGCTACACCTTC. It yields the protein CASSEALKVGYTF. V gene TRBV2 combines with J gene TRBJ1-2; no clear D gene. V lost 0 bases and J 7 bases, leaving 9 bases between the germline ends. This CDR3 spans 13 amino acids. From germline, CDR1 is SNHLY and CDR2 FYNNEI.

This clonotype was picked up a small number of times. The CDR3 nucleotides are TGCGCCAGCAGCTTAACCGGGACTTCGAGCTCCTACGAGCAGTACTTC. Residues: CASSLTGTSSSYEQYF. This chain connects TRBV5-1 to TRBJ2-7; D may be TRBD2 (6 bases). The germline CDR1 and CDR2 sequences are SGHRS and YFSETQ. Trimming left V 2 bases short and J 0 bases short, with 15 bases between. The CDR3 is 16 residues long.

This clonotype came up many times. The chain joins TRBV4-1 to TRBJ2-7; D gene uncertain. Trimming shortened V by 2 bases and J by 0 bases, and 11 bases separated the two germline ends. This CDR3 contains 15 residues. CDR1 and CDR2 (germline): MGHRA, YSYEKL. The chain's CDR3 is CASSQTGSSSYEQYF. CDR3 DNA: TGCGCCAGCAGCCAAACCGGATCTAGCTCCTACGAGCAGTACTTC.

This chain joins TRBV5-5 and TRBJ2-7; a possible D gene is TRBD2 (6 bases). CDR1 is SGHKS, CDR2 YYEKEE, per germline (reference sequence). Trimming took off 2 bases at V and 2 bases at J, with 8 bases between the two ends. CDR3 length: 13 residues. CDR3 loop: CASSFGGTYEQYF. The CDR3 DNA reads TGTGCCAGCAGCTTTGGGGGGACCTACGAGCAGTACTTC.

The CDR3 nucleotides are TGTGCCAGCAGTGAAGACAGGGCGAATGGCTACACCTTC. Translated: CASSEDRANGYTF. This chain uses TRBV2 with TRBJ1-2; tentatively, D is TRBD1 (6 bases). Trimming took 1 base from V and 6 from J, leaving 9 bases between them. The germline gives CDR1 SNHLY, CDR2 FYNNEI. The CDR3 is 13 residues long.

This chain joins TRBV9 and TRBJ2-7; D not resolved. The V gene's germline CDR1 is SGDLS and CDR2 YYNGEE. Deletions cut 4 bases from V and 0 bases from J, with 17 bases between. The CDR3 is 16 amino acids. This chain's CDR3 is CASSPDPGVSSYEQYF. DNA for the CDR3: TGTGCCAGCAGCCCAGACCCTGGAGTTAGCTCCTACGAGCAGTACTTC. The whole variable domain, filled in from reference TRBV9 and TRBJ2-7, reads DSGVTQTPKHLITATGQRVTLRCSPRSGDLSVYWYQQSLDQGLQFLIQYYNGEERAKGNILERFSAQQFPDLHSELNLSSLELGDSALYFCASSPDPGVSSYEQYFGPGTRLTVT.

This clonotype came up many times. The genes are TRBV6-1 and TRBJ1-2, with D hard to call. The germline V gene encodes CDR1 MNHNS and CDR2 SASEGT. There are 11 residues in the CDR3. V was shortened by 2 bases and J by 7 bases, with 5 bases between the two germline ends. CDR3 coding DNA: TGTGCCAGCAGTGAACTGGGTGGCTACACCTTC. Protein sequence: CASSELGGYTF.

The CDR3, as DNA: TGTGCCAGTAGCCCGACTAGCGGCCGACCTTACACAGATACGCAGTATTTT. Translated, it gives CASSPTSGRPYTDTQYF. The rearrangement uses TRBV19 and TRBJ2-3, with 9 nucleotides matching TRBD2. From germline, CDR1 is LNHDA and CDR2 SQIVND (reference sequence). There are 17 residues in the CDR3. With 6 bases clipped from V and 2 bases from J, the junction kept 12 bases outside the gene matches.

This clonotype was observed a few times. The gene calls are TRBV23-1 and TRBJ1-4; TRBD1 matches 10 bases. TRBV23-1 is marked as an open reading frame, function uncertain. Losses at the gene ends were 0 bases for V and 0 bases for J; bases not matched to a gene: 7. The length of the CDR3 is 19 residues. The CDR3 protein is CASSQSETGGASTNEKLFF. The CDR3 nucleotides are TGCGCCAGCAGTCAATCAGAGACAGGGGGCGCGTCAACTAATGAAAAACTGTTTTTT.

This clonotype occurred a few times. The J gene is TRBJ1-1, the V gene TRBV5-4; D call uncertain. The CDR3 extends over 13 amino acids. Trimming shortened V by 5 bases and J by 6 bases, and 14 bases separated the two germline ends. Germline-derived CDR1 and CDR2 are SGHNT and YYREEE (reference sequence). CDR3 nucleotide sequence: TGTGCCAGCAGTGCCTGGCCGGGCGCTGAAGCTTTCTTT. Its translation is CASSAWPGAEAFF. The whole variable domain, remainder taken from reference TRBV5-4 and TRBJ1-1, is ETGVTQSPTHLIKTRGQQVTLRCSSQSGHNTVSWYQQALGQGPQFIFQYYREEENGRGNFPPRFSGLQFPNYSSELNVNALELDDSALYLCASSAWPGAEAFFGQGTRLTVV.

This chain connects TRBV20-1 to TRBJ2-5; tentatively, D is TRBD2 (5 bases). V lost 0 bases and J 5 bases, leaving 13 bases between the germline ends. This CDR3 comprises 14 residues. The germline V gene has CDR1 DFQATT and CDR2 SNEGSKA (reference sequence). CDR3 bases: TGCAGTGCTAGAGATTTCGGCCCGGGGGAGACCCAGTACTTC. Encoded protein: CSARDFGPGETQYF.

This clonotype was counted a few times. The chain has TRBV6-5 and TRBJ2-1, with TRBD2 matching over 11 bases. Germline V lookup: CDR1 MNHEY, CDR2 SVGAGI. V lost 6 bases, J lost 5 bases, and 6 bases stayed unmatched. CDR3 length equals 15 residues. The DNA of the CDR3 is TGTGCCAGCAGCTTACTAGCGGGGGCCGACAATGAGCAGTTCTTC. Translating it yields CASSLLAGADNEQFF.

In this sample, this clonotype turned up many times. The chain couples TRBV2 to TRBJ1-1; tentatively, D is TRBD1 (5 bases). In germline, CDR1 is SNHLY, CDR2 FYNNEI. Deletions cut 6 bases from V and 3 bases from J, with 17 bases between. The CDR3 is 15 amino acids. The CDR3 reads CASRLLGAQDTEAFF. Here the CDR3 DNA reads TGTGCCAGCAGGCTCCTAGGGGCGCAGGACACTGAAGCTTTCTTT.

This clonotype was picked up one time. This rearrangement joins TRBV15 to TRBJ2-3; TRBD2 aligns across 10 bases. Germline V CDR1 and CDR2: LNHNV, YYDKDF (reference sequence). The CDR3 contains 16 residues. After removal of 5 bases from V and 2 bases from J, the junction contained 7 bases not matched to a gene. CDR3 amino acids: CATSGPGLANTDTQYF. CDR3 coding DNA: TGTGCCACCAGCGGACCGGGACTAGCGAACACAGATACGCAGTATTTT.

A few counts support this clonotype. The CDR3 bases are TGTGCCAGCAGTCCGTACGCTGAAAAACTGTTTTTT. It encodes CASSPYAEKLFF. The V gene is TRBV2, the J gene TRBJ1-4; D gene unclear. V was pared by 5 bases and J by 7 bases, with 8 bases between. Germline V lookup: CDR1 SNHLY, CDR2 FYNNEI. This CDR3 has 12 residues.

Many counts were recorded for this clonotype. The chain employs TRBV12-3 or TRBV12-4 and TRBJ1-1; D is perhaps TRBD1 (5 bases). V gave up 5 bases and J gave up 5 bases, with 18 bases separating them. There are 15 residues in the CDR3. The CDR3: CASSPTWGGGTEAFF. The CDR3 region has the DNA TGTGCCAGCAGTCCCACGTGGGGGGGAGGTACTGAAGCTTTCTTT.